The rows below give T cell receptor beta chains drawn from one sample of a study of blood T cell repertoires in COVID-19. Profiling relied on immunoSEQ multiplex PCR, and the TCRdb table lists in-frame clones only, not all of them. The table includes 100,000 to 150,000 clones, approximately 81% detected once. The sequenced material came from peripheral blood. All receptors come from a man between 60 and 75 years old with acute or convalescent COVID-19. CDR3s include the opening cysteine and the closing phenylalanine or tryptophan. The D gene is left open where the match is weak. Clone size is stated in some rows and not others, as once, few, many or a class when expanded.

>TRBD2|TRBJ2-5|NA|TRBV25-1
CASSEGTGTSGETQYF
TGTGCCAGCAGTGAGGGGACCGGGACTAGTGGGGAGACCCAGTACTTC
>TRBD1|TRBJ1-1|NA|TRBV4-1
CASSHRGQGTEAFF
TGCGCCAGCAGCCACAGGGGGCAGGGCACTGAAGCTTTCTTT
>NA|TRBJ1-5|NA|TRBV2
CASSEDPGREGNQPQHF
TGTGCCAGCAGTGAAGACCCCGGCAGGGAGGGCAATCAGCCCCAGCATTTT
>NA|TRBJ2-7|NA|TRBV2
CASRAGSGAYEQYF
TGTGCCAGCAGAGCAGGATCTGGCGCCTACGAGCAGTACTTC
>TRBD1|TRBJ1-2|NA|TRBV10-2
CASRSGTVNGYTF
TGCGCCAGCCGTTCCGGGACAGTGAATGGCTACACCTTC
>NA|TRBJ2-3|NA|TRBV9
CASRVGLGAFTDTQYF
TGTGCCAGCAGGGTCGGGCTGGGGGCCTTCACAGATACGCAGTATTTT
>TRBD2|TRBJ2-1|once|TRBV24-1
CATSDKTSGRGNEQFF
TGTGCCACCAGTGACAAGACTAGCGGGAGGGGCAATGAGCAGTTCTTC
>TRBD1|TRBJ2-1|NA|TRBV6-5
CASSFRDRGINNEQFF
TGTGCCAGCAGTTTCCGGGACAGGGGGATCAACAATGAGCAGTTCTTC
>TRBD1|TRBJ1-1|NA|TRBV18
CASSQARQGLGEAFF
TGTGCCAGCTCCCAAGCCAGACAGGGCTTAGGTGAAGCTTTCTTT
>NA|TRBJ2-7|NA|TRBV23-1
CASSHLPTGSYEQYF
TGCGCCAGCAGTCACCTCCCGACAGGCTCCTACGAGCAGTACTTC
>NA|TRBJ2-6|NA|TRBV27
CASSFSRVDSGANVLTF
TGTGCCAGCAGTTTCTCCAGGGTCGACTCTGGGGCCAACGTCCTGACTTTC
>NA|TRBJ2-7|few|TRBV6-1
CASTSGVREQYF
TGTGCCAGCACCTCGGGGGTTAGGGAGCAGTACTTC
>TRBD1|TRBJ2-7|few|TRBV11-2
CASRIQGGNYEQYF
TGTGCCAGCAGAATACAGGGGGGCAACTACGAGCAGTACTTC
>TRBD1|TRBJ1-6|NA|TRBV6-5
CASSSLGTGGSSPLHF
TGTGCCAGCAGTTCACTTGGGACAGGGGGTAGTTCACCCCTCCACTTT
>NA|TRBJ1-2|NA|TRBV6-6
CASRPQEENYGYTF
TGTGCCAGCAGGCCCCAGGAGGAGAACTATGGCTACACCTTC
>NA|TRBJ1-1|NA|TRBV2
CASSEWGRNTEAFF
TGTGCCAGCAGTGAGTGGGGCAGGAACACTGAAGCTTTCTTT
>NA|TRBJ2-1|NA|TRBV27
CASSPPSGSYNEQFF
TGTGCCAGCAGTCCTCCTTCGGGCTCCTACAATGAGCAGTTCTTC
>NA|TRBJ1-2|NA|TRBV7-9
CASSFSPVYDGYTF
TGTGCCAGCAGCTTTAGCCCGGTGTATGATGGCTACACCTTC
>NA|TRBJ1-1|NA|TRBV5-1
CASSLGRTEAFF
TGCGCCAGCAGCTTGGGCAGGACTGAAGCTTTCTTT
>TRBD2|TRBJ2-7|few|TRBV5-1
CASSGGLAGARYEQYF
TGCGCCAGCAGCGGGGGACTAGCGGGAGCTCGGTACGAGCAGTACTTC
>TRBD2|TRBJ2-7|NA|TRBV29-1
CSVARLADEQYF
TGCAGCGTTGCCAGACTAGCCGACGAGCAGTACTTC
>TRBD1|TRBJ1-4|once|TRBV15
CATSRDDRGNEKLFF
TGTGCCACCAGCAGAGATGACAGGGGTAATGAAAAACTGTTTTTT
>NA|TRBJ1-5|few|TRBV9
CASSVEGDQPQHF
TGTGCCAGCAGCGTTGAGGGGGATCAGCCCCAGCATTTT
>NA|TRBJ2-5|once|TRBV5-4
CASSGRGATQQTQYF
TGTGCCAGCAGCGGCCGCGGGGCTACCCAACAGACCCAGTACTTC
>NA|TRBJ1-5|few|TRBV18
CASSTGINSNQPQHF
TGTGCCAGCTCGACAGGAATAAATAGCAATCAGCCCCAGCATTTT
>NA|TRBJ1-1|NA|TRBV30
CAWSVNRGWTEAFF
TGTGCCTGGAGTGTAAATAGAGGTTGGACTGAAGCTTTCTTT
>NA|TRBJ1-1|NA|TRBV12-5
CASGLRGTEAFF
TGTGCTAGTGGCTTGAGGGGAACTGAAGCTTTCTTT
>TRBD1|TRBJ2-3|NA|TRBV6-5
CASRYRDRATDTQYF
TGTGCCAGCAGATACCGGGACAGGGCTACAGATACGCAGTATTTT
>NA|TRBJ2-7|once|TRBV21-1
CASSKEAASGSYHEQYF
TGTGCCAGCAGCAAAGAAGCGGCTAGCGGGAGCTACCACGAGCAGTACTTC
>NA|TRBJ2-2|NA|TRBV7-9
CASSPKTTPRELFF
TGTGCCAGCAGCCCGAAGACAACGCCCCGGGAGCTGTTTTTT
>NA|TRBJ2-3|NA|TRBV12-3/TRBV12-4
CASRFEGDTQYF
TGTGCCAGCAGGTTCGAGGGAGATACGCAGTATTTT
>TRBD1|TRBJ1-6|NA|TRBV14
CASSPGQGINSPLHF
TGTGCCAGCAGCCCGGGACAGGGGATTAATTCACCCCTCCACTTT
>NA|TRBJ2-2|once|TRBV27
CASSSRHTMANTGELFF
TGTGCCAGCAGTTCGCGACACACCATGGCGAACACCGGGGAGCTGTTTTTT